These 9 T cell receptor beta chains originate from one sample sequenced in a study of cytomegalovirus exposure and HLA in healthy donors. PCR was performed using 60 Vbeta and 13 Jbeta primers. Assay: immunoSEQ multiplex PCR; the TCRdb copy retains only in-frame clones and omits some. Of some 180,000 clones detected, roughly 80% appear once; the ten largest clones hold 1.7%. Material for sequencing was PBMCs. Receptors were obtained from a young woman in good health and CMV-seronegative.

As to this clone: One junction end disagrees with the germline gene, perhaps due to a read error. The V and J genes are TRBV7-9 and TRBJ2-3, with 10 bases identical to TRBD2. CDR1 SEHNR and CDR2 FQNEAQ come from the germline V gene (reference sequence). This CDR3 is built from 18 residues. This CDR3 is CSSSFSSGSVGYRDTQYF. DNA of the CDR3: TGTTCCAGCAGCTTTTCTAGCGGGAGCGTAGGGTATCGAGATACGCAGTATTTT.

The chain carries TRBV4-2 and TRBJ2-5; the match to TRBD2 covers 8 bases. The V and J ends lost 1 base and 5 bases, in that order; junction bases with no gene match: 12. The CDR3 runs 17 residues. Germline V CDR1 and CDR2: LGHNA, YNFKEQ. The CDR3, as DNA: TGTGCCAGCAGCCAAGGGGCTAGCGGGTCATTTGGGGAGACCCAGTACTTC. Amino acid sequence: CASSQGASGSFGETQYF.

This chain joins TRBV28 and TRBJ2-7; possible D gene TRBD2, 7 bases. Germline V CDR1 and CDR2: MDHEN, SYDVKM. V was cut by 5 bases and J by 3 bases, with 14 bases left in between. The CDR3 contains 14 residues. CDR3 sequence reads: CASSPGRGSYEQYV. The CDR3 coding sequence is TGTGCCAGCAGTCCTGGGAGGGGGAGCTACGAGCAGTACGTC.

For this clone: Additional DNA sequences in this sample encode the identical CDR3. The chain's CDR3 is CASSFPQGVYAEAFF. CDR3 DNA: TGTGCCAGCAGCTTCCCACAGGGGGTCTACGCTGAAGCTTTCTTT. The V and J genes are TRBV7-8 and TRBJ1-1, with 8 bases matching TRBD1. Trimming at V came to 3 bases and at J to 6 bases, leaving 9 bases not matched to a gene. The germline V gene encodes CDR1 SGHVS and CDR2 FQNEAQ. This CDR3 contains 15 residues.

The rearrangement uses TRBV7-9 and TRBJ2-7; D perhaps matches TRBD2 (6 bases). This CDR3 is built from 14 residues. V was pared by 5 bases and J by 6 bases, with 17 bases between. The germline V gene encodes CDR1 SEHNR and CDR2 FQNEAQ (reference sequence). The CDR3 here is CASSHETRVAEQYF. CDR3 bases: TGTGCCAGCAGCCATGAGACTAGGGTAGCCGAGCAGTACTTC. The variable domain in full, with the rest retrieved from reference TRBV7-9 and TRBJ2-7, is DTGVSQNPRHKITKRGQNVTFRCDPISEHNRLYWYRQTLGQGPEFLTYFQNEAQLEKSRLLSDRFSAERPKGSFSTLEIQRTEQGDSAMYLCASSHETRVAEQYFGPGTRLTVT.

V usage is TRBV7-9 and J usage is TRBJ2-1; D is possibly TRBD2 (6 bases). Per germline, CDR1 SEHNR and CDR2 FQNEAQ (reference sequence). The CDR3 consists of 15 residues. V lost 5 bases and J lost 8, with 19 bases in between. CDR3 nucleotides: TGTGCCAGCAGCAGATCGGGACTGCCCGGCGATGAGCAGTTCTTC. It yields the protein CASSRSGLPGDEQFF.

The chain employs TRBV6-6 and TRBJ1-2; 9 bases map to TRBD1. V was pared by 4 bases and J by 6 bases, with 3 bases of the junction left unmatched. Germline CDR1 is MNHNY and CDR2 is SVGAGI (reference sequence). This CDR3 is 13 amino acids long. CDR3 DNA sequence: TGTGCCAGCAGTTCCACAGGGGGCAATGGCTACACCTTC. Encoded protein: CASSSTGGNGYTF.

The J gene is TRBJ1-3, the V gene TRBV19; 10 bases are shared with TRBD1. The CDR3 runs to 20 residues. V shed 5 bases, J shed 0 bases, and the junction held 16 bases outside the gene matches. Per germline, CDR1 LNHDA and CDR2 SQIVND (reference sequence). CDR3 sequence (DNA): TGTGCCAGTAGTTTAAAGGTCCGGGGACAGGGGCCATCCTCTGGAAACACCATATATTTT. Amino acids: CASSLKVRGQGPSSGNTIYF.

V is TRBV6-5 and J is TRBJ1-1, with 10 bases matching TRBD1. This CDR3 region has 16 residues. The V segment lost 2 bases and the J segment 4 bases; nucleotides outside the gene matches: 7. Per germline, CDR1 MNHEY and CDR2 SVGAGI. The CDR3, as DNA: TGTGCCAGCAGTTACCGAGGGACAGGGGCGCTCACTGAAGCTTTCTTT. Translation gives CASSYRGTGALTEAFF.